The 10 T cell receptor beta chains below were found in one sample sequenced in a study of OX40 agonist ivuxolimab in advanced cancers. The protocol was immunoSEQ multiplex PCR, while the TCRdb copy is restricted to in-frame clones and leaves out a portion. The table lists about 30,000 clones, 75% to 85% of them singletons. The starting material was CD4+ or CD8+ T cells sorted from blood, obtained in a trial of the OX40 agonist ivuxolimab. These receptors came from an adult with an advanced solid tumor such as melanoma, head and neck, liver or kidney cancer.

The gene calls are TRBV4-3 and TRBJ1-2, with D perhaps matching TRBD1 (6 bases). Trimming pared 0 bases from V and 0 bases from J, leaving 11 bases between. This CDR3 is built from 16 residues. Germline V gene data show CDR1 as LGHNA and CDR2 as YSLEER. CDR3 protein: CASSQDRGASNYGYTF. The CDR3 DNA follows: TGCGCCAGCAGCCAAGATAGGGGGGCCTCTAACTATGGCTACACCTTC.

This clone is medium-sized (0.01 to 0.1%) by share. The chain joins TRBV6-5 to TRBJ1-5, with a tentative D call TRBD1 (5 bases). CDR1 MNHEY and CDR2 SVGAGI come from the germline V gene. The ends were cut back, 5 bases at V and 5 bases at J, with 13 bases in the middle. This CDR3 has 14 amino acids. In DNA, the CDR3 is TGTGCCAGCAGTCCCCGGGGCCTCTATCAGCCCCAGCATTTT. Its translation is CASSPRGLYQPQHF.

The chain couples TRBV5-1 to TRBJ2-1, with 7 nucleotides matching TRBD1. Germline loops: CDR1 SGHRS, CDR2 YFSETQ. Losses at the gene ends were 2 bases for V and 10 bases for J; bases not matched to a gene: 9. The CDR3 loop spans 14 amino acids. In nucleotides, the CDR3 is TGCGCCAGCAGCTTCGAGGGGGACAGCGTAGAGCAGTTCTTC. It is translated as CASSFEGDSVEQFF.

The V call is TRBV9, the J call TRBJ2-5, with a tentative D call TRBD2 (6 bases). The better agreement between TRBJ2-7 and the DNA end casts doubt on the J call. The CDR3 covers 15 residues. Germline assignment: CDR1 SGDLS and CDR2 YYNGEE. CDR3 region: CASSVDGSGGYEQYF. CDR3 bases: TGTGCCAGCAGCGTAGACGGGAGTGGCGGGTACGAGCAGTACTTC.

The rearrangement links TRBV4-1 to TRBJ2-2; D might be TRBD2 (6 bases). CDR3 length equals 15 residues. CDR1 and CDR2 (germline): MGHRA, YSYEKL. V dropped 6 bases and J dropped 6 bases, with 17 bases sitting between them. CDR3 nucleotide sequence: TGCGCCAGCAGGGATTATAGCGGTAGCGCCGGGGAGCTGTTTTTT. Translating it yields CASRDYSGSAGELFF.

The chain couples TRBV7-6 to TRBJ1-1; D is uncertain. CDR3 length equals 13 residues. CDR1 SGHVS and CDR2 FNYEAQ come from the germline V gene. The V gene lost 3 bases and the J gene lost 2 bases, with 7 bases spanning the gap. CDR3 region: CASSLTANTEAFF. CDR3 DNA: TGTGCCAGCAGCTTGACGGCAAACACTGAAGCTTTCTTT.

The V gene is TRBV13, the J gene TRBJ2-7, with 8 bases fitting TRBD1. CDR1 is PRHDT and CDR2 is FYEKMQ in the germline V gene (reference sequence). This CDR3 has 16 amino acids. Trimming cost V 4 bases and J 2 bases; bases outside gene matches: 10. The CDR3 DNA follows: TGTGCCAGCAGCTCAGGAAGGCCACAGGGGGCCTACGAGCAGTACTTC. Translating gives CASSSGRPQGAYEQYF.

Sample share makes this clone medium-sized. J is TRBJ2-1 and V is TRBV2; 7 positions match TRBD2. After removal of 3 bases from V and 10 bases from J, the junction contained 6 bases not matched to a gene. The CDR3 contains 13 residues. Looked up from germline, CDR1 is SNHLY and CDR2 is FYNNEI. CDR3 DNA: TGTGCCAGCAGTGAGGGACTATGGAACGAGCAGTTCTTC. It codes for CASSEGLWNEQFF.

In nucleotides, the CDR3 is TGTGCCAGCAGCCCCAAGAAAGAGGCGCCAAGCACAGATACGCAGTATTTT. This translates into CASSPKKEAPSTDTQYF. The chain is built from TRBV7-9 and TRBJ2-3; D is unresolved. The CDR3 is 17 amino acids. Per germline, CDR1 SEHNR and CDR2 FQNEAQ (reference sequence). V lost 5 bases to trimming and J lost 0 bases, with 18 bases between them.

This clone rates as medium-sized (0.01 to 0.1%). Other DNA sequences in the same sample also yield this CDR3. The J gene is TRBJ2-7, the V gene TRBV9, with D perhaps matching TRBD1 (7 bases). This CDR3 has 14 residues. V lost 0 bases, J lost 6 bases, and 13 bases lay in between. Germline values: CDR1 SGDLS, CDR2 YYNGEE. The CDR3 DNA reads TGTGCCAGCAGCGTAGCATACAGGGGAGGCGAGCAGTACTTC. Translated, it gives CASSVAYRGGEQYF.